This T cell receptor beta chain was documented in a study of breast tumors, draining lymph nodes, adjacent tissues (dated by TCRdb to about 2016). With regard to the full study: The study compared TCR beta repertoires across tumor, adjacent nontumor tissue and axillary lymph nodes from breast cancer patients. The study aimed to assess the relationships and possible T-cell exchange between tumor, surrounding tissue and draining lymph node repertoires in human breast cancer.

Lymph node samples were obtained from the axillary draining lymph nodes of breast cancer patients. Results the study describes overall, beyond this receptor: Tumors showed preferential V and J gene usage, and their T-cell repertoire diversity fell below that of lymph nodes yet above that of nontumor tissue. In luminal-like breast cancer, tumor and nontumor tissue repertoires resembled each other significantly more than in basal-like breast cancer. A scenario in which most tumor T cells derive from the lymph node and then expand within tumor tissue was judged to be consistent with the data. The conclusion that tumor T cells originate in lymph nodes was presented as consistent with a hypothesis rather than as directly demonstrated.

This clonotype occurred many times. It lacks a known antigen. No qualities accompany the bases; no much larger clone lies one base away. Reading the germline V gene gives CDR1 ENHRY and CDR2 SYGVKD. From its cysteine to its phenylalanine, the CDR3 spans 14 amino acids. The kept DNA is CDR3 alone, 42 bases in frame from the first base. V is pared back by 3 bases and J by 4 bases, with 10 bases lying between the germline termini. The instrument was an Illumina HiSeq 2000. TCR beta chain libraries were generated through multiplex PCR amplification. The amplified TCR beta chain products were analyzed by high-throughput sequencing. TCRdb passed the public sequencing reads through fastp at Q25 and MiXCR, retaining productive beta sequences. Under each unique CDR3 protein, matching rows form one entry showing the most common genes and DNA. Counted in this sample were more than 100,000 distinct CDR3 sequences; approximately 20% of them appeared once. Of the sample, approximately 2.7% falls within the top ten clones.

The sequence joins TRBV10-3 to TRBJ1-5, and TRBD1 may be the D gene, going by 6 matching bases. The TCR sequence derives from a female donor with breast cancer. Some clones in this sample may be carry-over from other donors' samples. Sequencing was performed on axillary lymph node tissue. The DNA sequence is as follows: TGTGCCATCAGTGAACAGGGCGGGAATCAGCCCCAGCATTTT. This encodes CAISEQGGNQPQHF.